Shown below are 15 T cell receptor beta chains from a single sample sequenced in a study of post-analysis software for immune sequencing data. Whole-study results and caveats: Included in a set of roughly five TRBV segments more frequent in patients than controls were TRBV5-6, TRBV5-1 and TRBV20-1.

These receptors' antigens are unknown. Unique-molecular-identifier-tagged TCR beta cDNA libraries were used. TCRdb passed the PCR reads through MiXCR, listing each CDR3 protein once. The sample gives about 770,000 distinct CDR3 sequences, approximately 44% of which show up once; roughly 4.4% is in the top ten. The source material was blood. These receptors originate from a girl aged 10 to 17 with multiple sclerosis.

V usage is TRBV12-3 or TRBV12-4 and J usage is TRBJ1-2, with 8 bases identical to TRBD1. V lost 3 bases, J lost 4 bases, and 7 bases stayed unmatched. The CDR3 runs 15 residues. CDR3: CASSLMTGVSYGYTF. The CDR3 bases are TGTGCCAGCAGTTTGATGACAGGGGTTTCCTATGGCTACACCTTC.

This chain links TRBV29-1 with TRBJ2-5; unclear D gene. The last part of the DNA fits TRBJ2-7 better; the J call may be wrong. From germline, CDR1 is SQVTM and CDR2 ANQGSEA. The CDR3 consists of 13 residues. This chain's CDR3 is CSVAGLAYGEQYF. The CDR3 DNA is TGCAGCGTTGCAGGATTAGCTTATGGCGAGCAGTACTTC.

Comment on this clonotype: The junction does not match germline at one end; this may be a read error. This chain links TRBV5-1 with TRBJ2-1, with D uncertain. This CDR3 spans 14 amino acids. Germline CDR1 SGHRS, CDR2 YFSETQ. CDR3 coding DNA: TGCGCCAGCAGCTTAGCGTCCCCCTACAATGAGCAGGTCTTC. Protein product: CASSLASPYNEQVF.

The chain employs TRBV5-1 and TRBJ2-3; D perhaps matches TRBD2 (5 bases). This CDR3 contains 18 residues. Germline V lookup: CDR1 SGHRS, CDR2 YFSETQ. Trimming removed 1 base from V and 0 bases from J, with 18 bases in between. The CDR3: CASSLRSGWIASTDTQYF. The CDR3 DNA follows: TGCGCCAGCAGCTTGAGAAGCGGCTGGATTGCTAGCACAGATACGCAGTATTTT.

The chain couples TRBV6-1 to TRBJ2-1; 13 bases are a match to TRBD2. Germline trimming cut 6 bases from V and 13 bases from J; bases unmatched to any gene: 0. The CDR3 is 11 residues long. In germline, CDR1 is MNHNS, CDR2 SASEGT. CDR3 sequence reads: CASRGLAGQFF. DNA of the CDR3: TGTGCCAGCAGGGGACTAGCGGGACAGTTCTTC.

CDR3 residues: CSAPRFRGEGNEQFF. CDR3 DNA sequence: TGCAGTGCTCCCCGTTTTCGAGGTGAGGGCAATGAGCAGTTCTTC. This chain connects TRBV20-1 to TRBJ2-1; possibly TRBD2 for D (5 bases). This CDR3 is 15 amino acids long. The V gene's germline CDR1 is DFQATT and CDR2 SNEGSKA (reference sequence). V dropped 5 bases and J dropped 6 bases, with 20 bases sitting between them.

This chain uses TRBV20-1 with TRBJ2-1, with D perhaps assigned TRBD1 or TRBD2 (5 bases each). Deletions cut 6 bases from V and 6 bases from J, with 12 bases between. The CDR3 runs 12 residues. Germline V gene sequence: CDR1 DFQATT, CDR2 SNEGSKA (reference sequence). CDR3 in amino acids: CSARIGGNEQFF. The CDR3, as DNA: TGCAGTGCCCGGATTGGGGGCAATGAGCAGTTCTTC.

Only a few counts were recorded for this clonotype. The chain employs TRBV5-1 and TRBJ2-2, with D unclear. With 1 base removed from V and 4 bases from J, the gap between germline ends came to 11 bases. The CDR3 sequence is 15 residues long. Germline assignment: CDR1 SGHRS and CDR2 YFSETQ. Here the CDR3 DNA reads TGCGCCAGCAGCTTGCGTGCCAGATCCACCGGGGAGCTGTTTTTT. Protein product: CASSLRARSTGELFF.

The chain uses TRBV3-1 and TRBJ2-7; D is unclear. This CDR3 spans 16 amino acids. Per the germline V gene, CDR1 is LGHDT and CDR2 is YNNKEL (reference sequence). Between the trimmed V and J ends, which lost 2 bases and 3 bases, there was a span of 17 bases. The DNA for the CDR3 is TGTGCCAGCAGCCAACCCCCTTCGACGAGCATCTACGAGCAGTACTTC. The encoded protein is CASSQPPSTSIYEQYF.

This clonotype was seen ten or more times. The chain combines TRBV20-1 with TRBJ1-1, with 9 bases aligning to TRBD1. V shed 6 bases, J shed 5 bases, and the junction held 10 bases outside the gene matches. Germline CDR1 reads DFQATT; CDR2 reads SNEGSKA (reference sequence). This CDR3 has 14 residues. The CDR3 region has the DNA TGCAGTGCCGCTCTACAGGGGGCGCATACTGAAGCTTTCTTT. It yields the protein CSAALQGAHTEAFF.

The V gene is TRBV7-9, the J gene TRBJ2-1; maybe TRBD1 (6 bases). Trimming left V 1 base short and J 5 bases short, with 12 bases between. CDR1 and CDR2 from the germline V gene are SEHNR and FQNEAQ (reference sequence). The CDR3 length is 15 residues. The CDR3 bases are TGTGCCAGCAGCTTAGGTGCAGGGGACCACAATGAGCAGTTCTTC. Its protein is CASSLGAGDHNEQFF.

The chain uses TRBV20-1 and TRBJ2-7, with D unclear. The CDR3 is 15 amino acids. Germline V gene sequence: CDR1 DFQATT, CDR2 SNEGSKA (reference sequence). V lost 0 bases to trimming and J lost 3 bases, with 15 bases between them. Written as DNA, the CDR3 is TGCAGTGCTAGAGATTCAGGCCCCACGGGCTACGAGCAGTACTTC. Its translation is CSARDSGPTGYEQYF.

Regarding this clonotype: The junction and the germline gene differ at one end; a read error may be behind it. The V and J genes are TRBV9 and TRBJ2-5; D not resolved. Germline V CDR1 and CDR2: SGDLS, YYNGEE. The CDR3 extends over 16 amino acids. CDR3 amino acids: CTSSVGPSPAGETQYF. The CDR3 DNA is TGTACCAGCAGCGTAGGTCCCTCACCCGCTGGAGAGACCCAGTACTTC.

This clonotype was recorded a few times. The V call is TRBV4-3, the J call TRBJ1-6; D possibly corresponds to TRBD1 (5 bases). This CDR3 has 16 residues. The germline V gene encodes CDR1 LGHNA and CDR2 YSLEER. Between the trimmed V and J ends, which lost 0 bases and 12 bases, there was a span of 18 bases. The DNA of the CDR3 is TGCGCCAGCAGCCAAGATCGGGGGACTACAGATGAACCCCTCCACTTT. This codes for CASSQDRGTTDEPLHF.

This clonotype was seen repeatedly, ten times or more. The J gene is TRBJ2-3, the V gene TRBV20-1, with 10 nucleotides matching TRBD2. With 4 bases clipped from V and 2 bases from J, the junction kept 6 bases outside the gene matches. The CDR3 is 15 residues long. Germline V gene sequence: CDR1 DFQATT, CDR2 SNEGSKA (reference sequence). For the CDR3, the DNA is TGCAGTGCTACCATAGCGGGAGGTTCCACAGATACGCAGTATTTT. This sequence encodes CSATIAGGSTDTQYF.